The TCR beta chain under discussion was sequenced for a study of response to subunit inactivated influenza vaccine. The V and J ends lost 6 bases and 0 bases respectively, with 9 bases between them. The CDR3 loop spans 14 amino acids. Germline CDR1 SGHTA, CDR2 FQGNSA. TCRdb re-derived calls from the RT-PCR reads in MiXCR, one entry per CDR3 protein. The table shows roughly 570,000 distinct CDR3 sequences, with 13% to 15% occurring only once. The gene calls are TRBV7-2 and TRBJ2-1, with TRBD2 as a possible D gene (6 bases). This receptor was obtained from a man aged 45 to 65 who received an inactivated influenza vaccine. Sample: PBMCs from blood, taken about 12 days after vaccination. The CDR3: CASRAGSSYNEQFF. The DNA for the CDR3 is TGTGCCAGCAGAGCGGGTAGCTCCTACAATGAGCAGTTCTTC.